The 23 T cell receptor beta chains reported below all come from one sample, sequenced in a study of cytomegalovirus exposure and HLA in healthy donors. The study ran its PCR with 60 Vbeta and 13 Jbeta primers. TCRdb's copy holds only in-frame clones and misses some; the assay was immunoSEQ multiplex PCR. The sample has some 200,000 clones; 82% are singletons. Sequenced: PBMCs. The receptors here all came from a boy aged 2 to 10 in good health and CMV-seronegative.

This rearrangement joins TRBV4-3 to TRBJ1-2; D is perhaps TRBD1 (6 bases). V lost 0 bases and J 4 bases, leaving 15 bases between the germline ends. The CDR3 is 16 residues long. The V gene's germline CDR1 is LGHNA and CDR2 YSLEER. CDR3 nucleotide sequence: TGCGCCAGCAGCCAAGACCACCGGACAGTGAGCTATGGCTACACCTTC. The encoded protein is CASSQDHRTVSYGYTF.

The chain employs TRBV29-1 and TRBJ1-4; D gene ambiguous. The V gene lost 5 bases and the J gene lost 0 bases, with 7 bases spanning the gap. The germline V gene has CDR1 SQVTM and CDR2 ANQGSEA. The CDR3 contains 13 residues. CDR3 sequence (DNA): TGCAGCGTTCTAGCGGCAACTAATGAAAAACTGTTTTTT. This gives the protein CSVLAATNEKLFF.

This clone has a single count. The chain employs TRBV29-1 and TRBJ2-5; possibly TRBD1 for D (5 bases). Per germline, CDR1 SQVTM and CDR2 ANQGSEA. V was trimmed by 0 bases and J by 5 bases, leaving 13 bases between them. This CDR3 region has 14 residues. The CDR3 nucleotides read TGCAGCGTTGAAGATCGGCAGGGTGGTGAGACCCAGTACTTC. Protein product: CSVEDRQGGETQYF.

The gene calls are TRBV6-1 and TRBJ1-1; no reliable D call. This CDR3 is 14 amino acids long. Germline V CDR1 and CDR2: MNHNS, SASEGT. The V gene lost 2 bases and the J gene lost 6 bases, with 13 bases spanning the gap. The CDR3 reads CASSEFQYAAEAFF. DNA of the CDR3: TGTGCCAGCAGTGAATTTCAGTATGCCGCTGAAGCTTTCTTT.

The sample holds a few counts of this clone. This chain joins TRBV11-2 and TRBJ2-4; possibly TRBD1 for D (5 bases). The CDR3 has 14 residues. Trimming pared 3 bases from V and 6 bases from J, leaving 12 bases between. The germline CDR1 and CDR2 sequences are SGHAT and FQNNGV. CDR3 in DNA: TGTGCCAGCAGCTTCGACAGCCAGAGAAACATTCAGTACTTC. Protein: CASSFDSQRNIQYF.

This chain connects TRBV4-2 to TRBJ2-1; weak D call: TRBD2 (6 bases). This CDR3 spans 15 amino acids. Deletions cut 4 bases from V and 8 bases from J, with 18 bases between. The germline CDR1 and CDR2 sequences are LGHNA and YNFKEQ. In nucleotides, the CDR3 is TGTGCCAGCAGCCCCACCAGGAGGGTCCGTGATGAGCAGTTCTTC. Encoded protein: CASSPTRRVRDEQFF.

The genes are TRBV27 and TRBJ1-2, with 12 bases that match TRBD1. Losses at the gene ends were 5 bases for V and 3 bases for J; bases not matched to a gene: 4. This CDR3 comprises 15 residues. Germline CDR1 and CDR2: MNHEY and SMNVEV (reference sequence). As DNA, the CDR3 is TGTGCCAGCAGTAGGGACAGGGGGCTTTACTATGGCTACACCTTC. Translation: CASSRDRGLYYGYTF.

The J gene is TRBJ2-7, the V gene TRBV11-2; TRBD1 agrees at 8 bases. With V trimmed by 5 bases and J by 5 bases, 8 bases remained unmatched. Germline-derived CDR1 and CDR2 are SGHAT and FQNNGV. The CDR3 runs to 14 residues. DNA for the CDR3: TGTGCCAGCAGCCGGTGGGGACAGGACAACGAGCAGTACTTC. Protein sequence: CASSRWGQDNEQYF.

This chain joins TRBV6-6 and TRBJ1-2; a possible D gene is TRBD1 (5 bases). Germline V gene sequence: CDR1 MNHNY, CDR2 SVGAGI (reference sequence). The V end was cut by 5 bases, the J end by 2 bases, with 9 bases between. This CDR3 region has 13 residues. CDR3 DNA sequence: TGTGCCAGCAGTAGGACAACCAACTATGGCTACACCTTC. Translating gives CASSRTTNYGYTF.

The J gene is TRBJ1-1, the V gene TRBV5-1; D possibly corresponds to TRBD1 (6 bases). The CDR3 spans 13 residues. The V gene lost 6 bases and the J gene lost 1 base, with 10 bases spanning the gap. In germline, CDR1 is SGHRS, CDR2 YFSETQ. CDR3 bases: TGCGCCAGCACGAGAGGGGGGAACACTGAAGCTTTCTTT. Protein: CASTRGGNTEAFF.

This clone was counted once. V is TRBV7-2 and J is TRBJ2-7; 12 bases line up with TRBD2. V lost 5 bases to trimming and J lost 1 base; unmatched junction nucleotides: 3. Germline CDR1 is SGHTA and CDR2 is FQGNSA. The CDR3 covers 15 residues. CDR3 nucleotides: TGTGCCAGCAGCCTTACTAGCGGGGGGTCCTACGAGCAGTACTTC. It translates to CASSLTSGGSYEQYF.

Details on this clone: Other nucleotide sequences in the sample specify the same CDR3. The chain employs TRBV6-1 and TRBJ1-1, with 9 bases fitting TRBD1. V trimming: 7 bases; J trimming: 6 bases; junction bases outside the gene matches: 12. The CDR3 spans 15 residues. CDR1 MNHNS and CDR2 SASEGT come from the germline V gene. CDR3 nucleotides: TGTGCCAGCACTCTATACGGACAGGGGATCGCTGAAGCTTTCTTT. Translating gives CASTLYGQGIAEAFF.

The chain has TRBV30 and TRBJ2-1, with 7 bases identical to TRBD1. This CDR3 is 13 amino acids long. Germline V gives CDR1 GTSNPN, CDR2 SVGIG (reference sequence). V was pared by 7 bases and J by 3 bases, with 6 bases of the junction left unmatched. The DNA of the CDR3 is TGTGCCTACCCCGGGACAGTCTACAATGAGCAGTTCTTC. Its protein product is CAYPGTVYNEQFF.

J is TRBJ1-2 and V is TRBV15; TRBD1 matches at 9 bases. V was pared by 0 bases and J by 2 bases, with 10 bases of the junction left unmatched. Germline V gene data show CDR1 as LNHNV and CDR2 as YYDKDF (reference sequence). The CDR3 is made up of 18 amino acids. The CDR3 coding sequence is TGTGCCACCAGCAGAGACGGACAGGGGATTAACGGAAACTATGGCTACACCTTC. Translating gives CATSRDGQGINGNYGYTF.

Details on this clone: This sample includes further DNA sequences coding for the same CDR3. V is TRBV5-1 and J is TRBJ2-1; possible D gene TRBD2, 5 bases. Deletions cut 5 bases from V and 7 bases from J, with 19 bases between. This CDR3 is 15 amino acids long. The germline CDR1 and CDR2 sequences are SGHRS and YFSETQ. The CDR3 bases are TGCGCCAGCAGATACGGGATCTCCGTGGGGAATGAGCAGTTCTTC. Protein sequence: CASRYGISVGNEQFF.

The chain links TRBV29-1 to TRBJ2-2; D gene ambiguous. The germline V gene encodes CDR1 SQVTM and CDR2 ANQGSEA. Trimming took 3 bases from V and 8 from J, leaving 13 bases between them. This CDR3 region has 13 residues. The CDR3 region is CSVDGPIRGELFF. The CDR3 DNA sequence: TGCAGCGTTGATGGGCCGATCCGGGGGGAGCTGTTTTTT.

This chain connects TRBV29-1 to TRBJ1-2; the D gene is possibly TRBD1 (5 bases). Per germline, CDR1 SQVTM and CDR2 ANQGSEA. There are 13 residues in the CDR3. V was trimmed by 4 bases and J by 3 bases, leaving 12 bases between them. CDR3 in amino acids: CSVGRVLDYGYTF. The CDR3, as DNA: TGCAGCGTTGGCAGGGTGTTGGACTATGGCTACACCTTC.

CDR3 DNA: TGTGCCAGCAGTTACGGTAGGGGATCCGCCTACGAGCAGTACTTC. This sequence encodes CASSYGRGSAYEQYF. The chain joins TRBV6-5 to TRBJ2-7; TRBD1 might be the D (5 bases). CDR1 MNHEY and CDR2 SVGAGI come from the germline V gene. V was shortened by 2 bases and J by 2 bases, with 13 bases between the two germline ends. The CDR3 extends over 15 amino acids.

The chain has TRBV27 and TRBJ2-7, with no clear D. The CDR3 is 13 amino acids. Trimming took 3 bases from V and 3 from J, leaving 9 bases between them. From germline, CDR1 is MNHEY and CDR2 SMNVEV (reference sequence). CDR3 amino acids: CASSFYPGYEQYF. The CDR3 DNA sequence: TGTGCCAGCAGTTTTTACCCGGGCTACGAGCAGTACTTC.

Remarks on this clone: One end of the junction does not line up with germline, which may come from a read error. This chain connects TRBV15 to TRBJ1-1; D might be TRBD1 (6 bases). CDR3 size: 13 residues. Germline loops: CDR1 LNHNV, CDR2 YYDKDF (reference sequence). CDR3 loop: CATGTRRNTEAFF. As DNA, the CDR3 is TGTGCCACCGGGACACGACGAAACACGGAAGCTTTCTTT.

The sample holds a few counts of this clone. The chain's CDR3 is CASSGAGGPDTQYF. The CDR3 DNA reads TGTGCCAGCAGTGGAGCGGGGGGGCCAGATACGCAGTATTTT. This rearrangement joins TRBV5-4 to TRBJ2-3; TRBD2 aligns across 10 bases. Trimming cost V 5 bases and J 4 bases; bases outside gene matches: 4. CDR3 size: 14 residues. Germline V gene data show CDR1 as SGHNT and CDR2 as YYREEE (reference sequence).

This clone was seen only a few times. The J gene is TRBJ2-5, the V gene TRBV5-1, with TRBD1 identical over 8 bases. V shed 3 bases and J 1 base; nucleotides not matched to a gene: 5. Germline V CDR1 and CDR2: SGHRS, YFSETQ. The CDR3 length is 15 residues. Here the CDR3 DNA reads TGCGCCAGCAGCTGGACCGGGACAGGCCAAGAGACCCAGTACTTC. This gives the protein CASSWTGTGQETQYF. Variable domain in full (rest from reference TRBV5-1 and TRBJ2-5): KAGVTQTPRYLIKTRGQQVTLSCSPISGHRSVSWYQQTPGQGLQFLFEYFSETQRNKGNFPGRFSGRQFSNSRSEMNVSTLELGDSALYLCASSWTGTGQETQYFGPGTRLLVL.

V gene TRBV4-2 combines with J gene TRBJ1-6; 8 bases agree with TRBD1. With 2 bases clipped from V and 9 bases from J, the junction kept 6 bases outside the gene matches. The germline V gene encodes CDR1 LGHNA and CDR2 YNFKEQ. CDR3 size: 15 residues. The DNA of the CDR3 is TGTGCCAGCAGCCAACCAGGACAGGGTGGTTCACCCCTCCACTTT. Translated, it gives CASSQPGQGGSPLHF.